These 21 T cell receptor beta chains originate from one sample sequenced in a study of T cell responses to AZD1222 COVID-19 vaccine. Profiled with immunoSEQ multiplex PCR; TCRdb holds only in-frame clones, not every one. The sample records some 160,000 clones, roughly 92% being singletons. Sample: peripheral blood, taken on day 0 of AZD1222 vaccination. Receptor source: an adult in good health.

Note on this clone: One end of the junction varies from germline; a read error may be responsible. The CDR3 is CASSPVGMNTEAFF. CDR3 DNA: TGTGCCAGCTCACCAGTGGGGATGAATACTGAAGCTTTCTTT. The chain is built from TRBV18 and TRBJ1-1, with D uncertain. Germline assignment: CDR1 KGHSH and CDR2 LQKENI. The CDR3 is 14 residues long.

The chain is built from TRBV6-6 and TRBJ1-1; tentatively, D is TRBD1 (5 bases). Trimming cost V 4 bases and J 0 bases, with 15 bases left between them. Germline loops: CDR1 MNHNY, CDR2 SVGAGI (reference sequence). This CDR3 has 16 amino acids. CDR3 region: CASSSRQTPLNTEAFF. DNA for the CDR3: TGTGCCAGCAGTTCCCGACAGACTCCATTGAACACTGAAGCTTTCTTT.

This chain joins TRBV9 and TRBJ2-1; perhaps TRBD2 as D (5 bases). The germline V gene has CDR1 SGDLS and CDR2 YYNGEE. V was clipped by 4 bases and J by 10 bases, with 12 bases between them. The CDR3 covers 12 residues. In DNA form, the CDR3 reads TGTGCCAGCAGCCTGAGAGGGAGCGAGCAGTTCTTC. It is translated as CASSLRGSEQFF.

The chain couples TRBV4-1 to TRBJ2-3; 7 bases match TRBD2. J gave up 5 bases and V 0 bases, and 5 bases lay outside the gene matches. This CDR3 is 15 amino acids long. Germline V CDR1 and CDR2: MGHRA, YSYEKL. CDR3 nucleotide sequence: TGCGCCAGCAGCCAAGATGGAGCGGGAATAGATACGCAGTATTTT. This translates into CASSQDGAGIDTQYF.

This clone was counted a single time. V and J are TRBV4-3 and TRBJ2-7, with a weak D call TRBD1 (6 bases). The germline V and J ends were trimmed by 4 bases and 3 bases, with 10 bases remaining between them. CDR1 is LGHNA and CDR2 is YSLEER in the germline V gene. The CDR3 loop spans 13 amino acids. Written as DNA, the CDR3 is TGCGCCAGCAGCCCAGGGGTTCACTACGAGCAGTACTTC. Translating gives CASSPGVHYEQYF.

The V call is TRBV6-1, the J call TRBJ1-1; possibly TRBD1 for D (5 bases). Germline V gene sequence: CDR1 MNHNS, CDR2 SASEGT. V lost 2 bases and J 7 bases, leaving 17 bases between the germline ends. The CDR3 is 15 amino acids. This chain's CDR3 is CASSERGVLGLEAFF. The DNA for the CDR3 is TGTGCCAGCAGTGAAAGGGGAGTTCTCGGGCTTGAAGCTTTCTTT.

This clone was observed once. CDR3 residues: CASSPDRGRNTIYF. The CDR3 coding sequence is TGTGCCAGCAGTCCCGACAGGGGACGAAACACCATATATTTT. The chain couples TRBV2 to TRBJ1-3, with TRBD1 matching 8 bases. Trimming removed 5 bases from V and 5 bases from J; junction bases left unmatched: 5. Germline V gives CDR1 SNHLY, CDR2 FYNNEI. The CDR3 length is 14 residues.

This chain links TRBV5-1 with TRBJ2-7, with D uncertain. The CDR3 length is 13 residues. Germline lookup yields CDR1 SGHRS and CDR2 YFSETQ. V lost 1 base, J lost 2 bases, and 7 bases lay in between. The DNA of the CDR3 is TGCGCCAGCAGCTTGTTGGGGACCTACGAGCAGTACTTC. Its protein product is CASSLLGTYEQYF. Drawing the rest from reference TRBV5-1 and TRBJ2-7, the complete variable domain is KAGVTQTPRYLIKTRGQQVTLSCSPISGHRSVSWYQQTPGQGLQFLFEYFSETQRNKGNFPGRFSGRQFSNSRSEMNVSTLELGDSALYLCASSLLGTYEQYFGPGTRLTVT.

The CDR3 sequence is CASARGYTGELFF. The CDR3 bases are TGTGCCAGCGCGCGGGGCTACACCGGGGAGCTGTTTTTT. The chain carries TRBV7-2 and TRBJ2-2; TRBD2 is a possible D gene (6 bases). With 8 bases removed from V and 3 bases from J, the gap between germline ends came to 10 bases. Germline V lookup: CDR1 SGHTA, CDR2 FQGNSA. The CDR3 has 13 residues.

V gene TRBV19 combines with J gene TRBJ1-1; 7 bases fit TRBD1. The V gene's germline CDR1 is LNHDA and CDR2 SQIVND (reference sequence). J lost 5 bases, V lost 5 bases, and 8 bases had no gene match. The CDR3 length is 14 residues. CDR3 sequence: CASSEGQPRTEAFF. CDR3 DNA: TGTGCCAGTAGTGAGGGACAGCCACGGACTGAAGCTTTCTTT. Drawing the rest from reference TRBV19 and TRBJ1-1, the complete variable domain is DGGITQSPKYLFRKEGQNVTLSCEQNLNHDAMYWYRQDPGQGLRLIYYSQIVNDFQKGDIAEGYSVSREKKESFPLTVTSAQKNPTAFYLCASSEGQPRTEAFFGQGTRLTVV.

This sequence joins TRBV5-1 and TRBJ2-7; 8 nucleotides match TRBD1. V lost 5 bases and J lost 5; bases outside the gene matches: 9. This CDR3 has 14 residues. Per the germline V gene, CDR1 is SGHRS and CDR2 is YFSETQ. The CDR3 DNA is TGCGCCAGCAGGGTCCAGGGGGCGTTAAACGAGCAGTACTTC. The encoded protein is CASRVQGALNEQYF.

This clone appeared a single time. This chain connects TRBV5-1 to TRBJ2-1; D possibly matches TRBD1 or TRBD2 (5 bases each). The length of the CDR3 is 15 residues. Germline CDR1 reads SGHRS; CDR2 reads YFSETQ. Trimming left V 7 bases short and J 1 base short, with 15 bases between. This CDR3 reads CASLPGTGSYNEQFF. For the CDR3, the DNA is TGCGCCAGCCTTCCCGGGACGGGTTCCTACAATGAGCAGTTCTTC.

The V and J genes are TRBV27 and TRBJ2-7; a weak D match, TRBD2 (6 bases). The germline gives CDR1 MNHEY, CDR2 SMNVEV (reference sequence). V dropped 7 bases and J dropped 1 base, with 14 bases sitting between them. This CDR3 has 14 residues. The CDR3 loop is CASTSGTGSYEQYF. In DNA, the CDR3 is TGTGCCAGCACCTCCGGGACTGGTTCCTACGAGCAGTACTTC.

The CDR3 region is CARSCGRQGEYEQYF. Written as DNA, the CDR3 is TGTGCCAGAAGCTGCGGGCGGCAGGGAGAGTACGAGCAGTACTTC. The chain is built from TRBV5-3 and TRBJ2-7, with D perhaps matching TRBD1 or TRBD2 (5 bases each). TRBV5-3 falls under the ORF class, with uncertain function. Trimming stripped 3 bases from V and 4 bases from J, with 17 bases between. The CDR3 is made up of 15 amino acids.

V gene TRBV4-1 combines with J gene TRBJ2-7, with TRBD2 matching 14 bases. The germline gives CDR1 MGHRA, CDR2 YSYEKL. The junction had 7 bases not matched to a gene; V was cut back by 3 bases and J by 3 bases. The CDR3 extends over 17 amino acids. CDR3 coding DNA: TGCGCCAGCAGCCAGGGACTAGCGGGAGACCTCTTCTACGAGCAGTACTTC. It translates to CASSQGLAGDLFYEQYF.

This clone has just one count. V and J are TRBV29-1 and TRBJ1-3; unclear D gene. The germline V gene has CDR1 SQVTM and CDR2 ANQGSEA. The V end lost 5 bases, the J end lost 3 bases, and 5 bases lay between the germline ends. The CDR3 has 11 residues. CDR3 bases: TGCAGCGTTCCAGATGGAAACACCATATATTTT. Translation gives CSVPDGNTIYF.

The chain has TRBV20-1 and TRBJ2-2; 9 nucleotides align to TRBD2. The CDR3 consists of 15 residues. CDR1 DFQATT and CDR2 SNEGSKA come from the germline V gene (reference sequence). The V gene end was trimmed by 3 bases and the J gene end by 1 base; junction bases not matched to a gene: 3. DNA of the CDR3: TGCAGTGCTAGTTCTAGCGGGATGAACACCGGGGAGCTGTTTTTT. This translates into CSASSSGMNTGELFF.

The chain employs TRBV5-1 and TRBJ1-1; weak D call: TRBD1 (5 bases). Trimming removed 5 bases at V and 4 bases at J, with 12 bases between. The CDR3 loop spans 13 amino acids. Per germline, CDR1 SGHRS and CDR2 YFSETQ. The CDR3 sequence is CASSAGMGTEAFF. Written as DNA, the CDR3 is TGCGCCAGCAGTGCAGGGATGGGCACTGAAGCTTTCTTT.

This clone was counted once. The chain employs TRBV4-1 and TRBJ2-7; 10 positions match TRBD2. This CDR3 spans 15 amino acids. V was clipped by 1 base and J by 3 bases; unmatched bases: 3. Per germline, CDR1 MGHRA and CDR2 YSYEKL. The CDR3 spells CASSQGASGGYEQYF. The CDR3 DNA is TGCGCCAGCAGCCAAGGGGCTAGCGGGGGCTACGAGCAGTACTTC.

This clone was seen a handful of times. The gene calls are TRBV11-2 and TRBJ1-6; TRBD1 is a possible D gene (6 bases). The V end was cut by 6 bases, the J end by 3 bases, with 15 bases between. Germline V gives CDR1 SGHAT, CDR2 FQNNGV. The CDR3 is made up of 16 amino acids. The CDR3 nucleotides are TGTGCCAGCAGATCAGACAGGTTGAACTATAATTCACCCCTCCACTTT. This encodes CASRSDRLNYNSPLHF.

The rearrangement joins TRBV27 to TRBJ1-6; D may be TRBD1 (6 bases). The CDR3 totals 19 residues. Germline values: CDR1 MNHEY, CDR2 SMNVEV (reference sequence). V lost 1 base, J lost 1 base, and 17 bases lay in between. This CDR3 reads CASSLYGLGGLSYNSPLHF. CDR3 coding DNA: TGTGCCAGCAGTTTATACGGGTTGGGGGGCTTGTCCTATAATTCACCCCTCCACTTT.